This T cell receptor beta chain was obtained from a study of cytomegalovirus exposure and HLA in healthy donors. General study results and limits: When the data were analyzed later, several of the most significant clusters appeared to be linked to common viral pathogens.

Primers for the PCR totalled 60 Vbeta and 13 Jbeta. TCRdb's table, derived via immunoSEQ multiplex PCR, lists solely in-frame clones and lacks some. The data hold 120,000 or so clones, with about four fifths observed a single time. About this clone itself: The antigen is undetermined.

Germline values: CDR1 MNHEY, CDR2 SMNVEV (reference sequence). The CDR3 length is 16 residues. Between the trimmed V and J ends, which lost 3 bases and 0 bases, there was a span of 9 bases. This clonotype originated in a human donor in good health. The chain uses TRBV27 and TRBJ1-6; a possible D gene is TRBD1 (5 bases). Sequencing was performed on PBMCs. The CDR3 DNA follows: TGTGCCAGCAGTTTGAGTCAGGGCTCCTATAATTCACCCCTCCACTTT. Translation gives CASSLSQGSYNSPLHF.